The 27 T cell receptor beta chains below come from one sample, sequenced in a study of cytomegalovirus exposure and HLA in healthy donors. 13 Jbeta primers and 60 Vbeta primers were used for the PCR. TCRdb's copy holds only in-frame clones and misses some; the assay was immunoSEQ multiplex PCR. The table includes about 160,000 clones, over 65% detected once. The material sequenced was PBMCs. Receptors originate from a man aged 35-49 years in good health and CMV-seropositive.

This chain uses TRBV9 with TRBJ2-7; D is undetermined. Germline V CDR1 and CDR2: SGDLS, YYNGEE. Trimming cost V 0 bases and J 5 bases, with 6 bases left between them. The CDR3 contains 12 residues. The chain's CDR3 is CASSVGSNEQYF. As DNA, the CDR3 is TGTGCCAGCAGCGTAGGTAGCAACGAGCAGTACTTC.

J is TRBJ2-1 and V is TRBV6-4; D possibly corresponds to TRBD2 (5 bases). V shed 3 bases and J shed 6 bases, with 12 bases lying between them. The CDR3 runs to 14 residues. The germline V gene encodes CDR1 MRHNA and CDR2 SNTAGT. The CDR3 nucleotides are TGTGCCAGCAGTGAGGGGTTGGAGGTCAATGAGCAGTTCTTC. Translated: CASSEGLEVNEQFF.

This chain connects TRBV5-6 to TRBJ2-3; a weak D match, TRBD2 (5 bases). Between the trimmed V and J ends, which lost 4 bases and 2 bases, there was a span of 17 bases. CDR3 length equals 16 residues. Germline V CDR1 and CDR2: SGHDT, YYEEEE. The DNA of the CDR3 is TGTGCCAGCAGCGCGGCTGTCGTCGGGGTCACAGATACGCAGTATTTT. Residues: CASSAAVVGVTDTQYF.

The rearrangement links TRBV9 to TRBJ1-3; perhaps TRBD1 as D (5 bases). Trimming took 2 bases from V and 0 from J, leaving 6 bases between them. The germline CDR1 and CDR2 sequences are SGDLS and YYNGEE. CDR3 length equals 14 residues. CDR3 region: CASSVTGSGNTIYF. The CDR3 DNA is TGTGCCAGCAGCGTCACAGGCTCTGGAAACACCATATATTTT.

The chain links TRBV27 to TRBJ1-5; maybe TRBD1 (6 bases). The germline V and J ends were trimmed by 2 bases and 4 bases, with 9 bases remaining between them. CDR1 is MNHEY and CDR2 is SMNVEV in the germline V gene (reference sequence). CDR3 length: 14 residues. The CDR3 loop is CASSLQGNNQPQHF. In DNA, the CDR3 is TGTGCCAGCAGTTTACAGGGGAATAATCAGCCCCAGCATTTT.

The chain recombines TRBV19 with TRBJ1-1; D remains unclear. The CDR3 sequence is 14 residues long. CDR1 is LNHDA, CDR2 SQIVND, per germline (reference sequence). Deletions cut 5 bases from V and 4 bases from J, with 14 bases between. CDR3 DNA: TGTGCCAGTAGTCTGTCGGGAGGGTCCACTGAAGCTTTCTTT. The encoded protein is CASSLSGGSTEAFF.

The CDR3 spells CASSQEAKQGAYTQYF. CDR3 nucleotides: TGCGCCAGCAGCCAAGAAGCGAAACAGGGGGCATATACGCAGTATTTT. V usage is TRBV4-1 and J usage is TRBJ2-3; 9 positions match TRBD1. CDR1 and CDR2 (germline): MGHRA, YSYEKL. The V gene end was trimmed by 0 bases and the J gene end by 7 bases; junction bases not matched to a gene: 8. This CDR3 has 16 residues.

This sequence joins TRBV4-3 and TRBJ2-7, with 9 bases lining up with TRBD1. This CDR3 contains 15 residues. V gave up 1 base and J gave up 4 bases; unmatched junction bases: 5. Germline CDR1 reads LGHNA; CDR2 reads YSLEER. CDR3 nucleotides: TGCGCCAGCAGCCAAGGTCCGGGACAGGGTTACGAGCAGTACTTC. The encoded protein is CASSQGPGQGYEQYF.

The V call is TRBV6-1, the J call TRBJ1-2, with D hard to call. CDR1 is MNHNS and CDR2 is SASEGT in the germline V gene. Trimming cost V 0 bases and J 2 bases, with 10 bases left between them. This CDR3 spans 15 amino acids. The CDR3 nucleotides are TGTGCCAGCAGTGAAGCGCCCGGCGGGAACTATGGCTACACCTTC. It yields the protein CASSEAPGGNYGYTF.

The rearrangement links TRBV4-1 to TRBJ1-1; no clear D gene. CDR3 length equals 16 residues. Per the germline V gene, CDR1 is MGHRA and CDR2 is YSYEKL. Between the trimmed V and J ends, which lost 0 bases and 1 base, there was a span of 12 bases. CDR3 nucleotide sequence: TGCGCCAGCAGCCAAGATATAGACACCCAGAACACTGAAGCTTTCTTT. Residues: CASSQDIDTQNTEAFF.

The rearrangement links TRBV15 to TRBJ2-7; no clear D gene. The germline V gene encodes CDR1 LNHNV and CDR2 YYDKDF (reference sequence). Trimming removed 1 base at V and 3 bases at J, with 10 bases between. The CDR3 runs 14 residues. The chain's CDR3 is CATSRALQNYEQYF. In nucleotides, the CDR3 is TGTGCCACCAGCAGAGCCTTACAGAACTACGAGCAGTACTTC. Drawing the rest from reference TRBV15 and TRBJ2-7, the complete variable domain is DAMVIQNPRYQVTQFGKPVTLSCSQTLNHNVMYWYQQKSSQAPKLLFHYYDKDFNNEADTPDNFQSRRPNTSFCFLDIRSPGLGDTAMYLCATSRALQNYEQYFGPGTRLTVT.

In nucleotides, the CDR3 is TGCGCCAGCAGCCAAGGGACAGGGGTGAACACCATATATTTT. This sequence encodes CASSQGTGVNTIYF. The chain is built from TRBV4-3 and TRBJ1-3; 9 bases agree with TRBD1. J lost 7 bases, V lost 1 base, and 2 bases had no gene match. Germline V gene sequence: CDR1 LGHNA, CDR2 YSLEER. The CDR3 loop spans 14 amino acids.

Note on this clone: Other DNA sequences in the sample encode the same CDR3. This sequence joins TRBV6-5 and TRBJ1-1; D is perhaps TRBD1 (6 bases). The CDR3 has 13 residues. V lost 6 bases, J lost 3 bases, and 11 bases lay in between. The germline V gene encodes CDR1 MNHEY and CDR2 SVGAGI. The CDR3 DNA follows: TGTGCCAGCAGCCCGTCAGGGGACACTGAAGCTTTCTTT. As protein: CASSPSGDTEAFF.

V usage is TRBV2 and J usage is TRBJ1-1, with 9 bases that match TRBD1. Looked up from germline, CDR1 is SNHLY and CDR2 is FYNNEI. The CDR3 is 15 amino acids. Trimming at V came to 4 bases and at J to 7 bases, leaving 10 bases not matched to a gene. CDR3 region: CASSAIQGATGEAFF. The CDR3, as DNA: TGTGCCAGCAGTGCAATACAGGGGGCAACTGGTGAAGCTTTCTTT.

A few counts support this clone. The chain combines TRBV6-5 with TRBJ1-2, with TRBD1 identical over 7 bases. The CDR3 is 11 amino acids. Losses at the gene ends were 1 base for V and 13 bases for J; bases not matched to a gene: 3. The germline CDR1 and CDR2 sequences are MNHEY and SVGAGI. The CDR3 is CASSYLQGFTF. The CDR3 DNA sequence: TGTGCCAGCAGTTACTTACAGGGGTTCACCTTC.

The chain links TRBV6-5 to TRBJ2-3; 8 nucleotides align to TRBD1. This CDR3 has 15 residues. Trimming at V came to 4 bases and at J to 1 base, leaving 4 bases not matched to a gene. Germline V CDR1 and CDR2: MNHEY, SVGAGI. The CDR3 DNA reads as TGTGCCAGCAGTTTATTGGGACAGGGCACAGATACGCAGTATTTT. It translates to CASSLLGQGTDTQYF.

This rearrangement joins TRBV30 to TRBJ1-4, with D perhaps matching TRBD1 (5 bases). CDR1 GTSNPN and CDR2 SVGIG come from the germline V gene (reference sequence). This CDR3 has 15 amino acids. Between the trimmed V and J ends, which lost 3 bases and 0 bases, there was a span of 11 bases. The DNA of the CDR3 is TGTGCCTGGAGGCCGGGACTGGCAACTAATGAAAAACTGTTTTTT. Its translation is CAWRPGLATNEKLFF.

The chain has TRBV27 and TRBJ1-2; a possible D gene is TRBD1 (5 bases). The CDR3 covers 13 residues. V lost 3 bases and J 6 bases, leaving 11 bases between the germline ends. Germline lookup yields CDR1 MNHEY and CDR2 SMNVEV (reference sequence). DNA for the CDR3: TGTGCCAGCAGTTTCTCCAGGGAGGATGGCTACACCTTC. Translated, it gives CASSFSREDGYTF.

This clone has only one observation. The chain joins TRBV9 to TRBJ1-4; no clear D. The CDR3 is 17 residues long. CDR1 is SGDLS and CDR2 is YYNGEE in the germline V gene. Deletions cut 0 bases from V and 3 bases from J, with 15 bases between. Written as DNA, the CDR3 is TGTGCCAGCAGCGTAGAGAGCAGGATCGTCCCTAATGAAAAACTGTTTTTT. This translates into CASSVESRIVPNEKLFF. Variable domain in full (rest from reference TRBV9 and TRBJ1-4): DSGVTQTPKHLITATGQRVTLRCSPRSGDLSVYWYQQSLDQGLQFLIQYYNGEERAKGNILERFSAQQFPDLHSELNLSSLELGDSALYFCASSVESRIVPNEKLFFGSGTQLSVL.

This chain links TRBV25-1 with TRBJ1-2; 7 bases fit TRBD1. The CDR3 consists of 12 residues. Trimming cost V 8 bases and J 7 bases; bases outside gene matches: 7. Germline CDR1 MGHDK, CDR2 SYGVNS. The CDR3: CASQEGAGGYTF. The CDR3 DNA is TGTGCCAGCCAGGAGGGGGCGGGTGGCTACACCTTC.

V and J are TRBV7-3 and TRBJ1-2; 8 bases match TRBD1. V lost 4 bases and J lost 4; bases outside the gene matches: 11. This CDR3 is built from 16 residues. Germline CDR1 SGHTA, CDR2 FQGTGA. CDR3 sequence (DNA): TGTGCCAGCAGCTCGAATACTCCCGACAGGGGCTATGGCTACACCTTC. This sequence encodes CASSSNTPDRGYGYTF.

This clone was seen a few times. The CDR3 DNA reads as TGTGCCGCAACGGGGGGCGAGGCAGATACGCAGTATTTT. Translating gives CAATGGEADTQYF. The chain joins TRBV6-1 to TRBJ2-3; D possibly corresponds to TRBD2 (7 bases). This CDR3 has 13 amino acids. V was shortened by 11 bases and J by 4 bases, with 16 bases between the two germline ends. Looked up from germline, CDR1 is MNHNS and CDR2 is SASEGT.

The chain is built from TRBV19 and TRBJ1-4, with D unresolved. The CDR3 has 13 residues. Germline CDR1 is LNHDA and CDR2 is SQIVND (reference sequence). Trimming stripped 6 bases from V and 8 bases from J, with 13 bases between. The CDR3 region has the DNA TGTGCCAGTAGGGCCCCCAATCAGGAAAAACTGTTTTTT. Its protein product is CASRAPNQEKLFF.

The chain recombines TRBV5-1 with TRBJ2-5; TRBD1 might be the D (6 bases). The CDR3 is 13 amino acids. CDR1 and CDR2 from the germline V gene are SGHRS and YFSETQ. V gave up 4 bases and J gave up 5 bases, with 12 bases separating them. CDR3 DNA: TGCGCCAGCAGCAGCAGGGGCCGGGAGACCCAGTACTTC. Translation gives CASSSRGRETQYF.

This clone has only one observation. The J gene is TRBJ2-7, the V gene TRBV5-5, with D perhaps matching TRBD1 (5 bases). With 0 bases removed from V and 0 bases from J, the gap between germline ends came to 10 bases. The germline V gene has CDR1 SGHKS and CDR2 YYEKEE (reference sequence). This CDR3 region has 15 residues. CDR3 loop: CASSLEGGHSYEQYF. CDR3 coding DNA: TGTGCCAGCAGCTTGGAGGGCGGACACTCCTACGAGCAGTACTTC.

The gene calls are TRBV6-5 and TRBJ2-7; the match to TRBD2 covers 7 bases. The CDR3 is made up of 14 amino acids. CDR1 is MNHEY and CDR2 is SVGAGI in the germline V gene. The J segment lost 3 bases and the V segment lost 5 bases, leaving 7 bases of the junction unmatched. CDR3 region: CASSVRGGDYEQYF. Written as DNA, the CDR3 is TGTGCCAGCAGTGTCCGGGGAGGGGACTACGAGCAGTACTTC.

CDR3 DNA: TGCGCCAGCAGCCAAGAGCTAGCGGGGGGTGGTTACGAGCAGTACTTC. It specifies CASSQELAGGGYEQYF. The chain couples TRBV4-1 to TRBJ2-7; 11 bases are shared with TRBD2. V dropped 0 bases and J dropped 4; count of bases not matched to a gene: 5. Germline V gene sequence: CDR1 MGHRA, CDR2 YSYEKL. The CDR3 length is 16 residues.